These 8 T cell receptor beta chains were sequenced from one sample in a study of T-cell memory formation after mild COVID-19. TCRdb re-analysed the 5' RACE reads in MiXCR, keeping a single row per CDR3 protein. This table has some 200,000 distinct CDR3 sequences, about a fifth appearing once. The sample was PBMCs or a T cell subset sorted from them (not recorded which). Every receptor here comes from an adult woman who had mild COVID-19 (a few samples of this study predate the infection). Cell type and time point are not known.

The chain recombines TRBV19 with TRBJ2-7, with 8 nucleotides matching TRBD1. The CDR3 loop spans 16 amino acids. CDR1 is LNHDA, CDR2 SQIVND, per germline (reference sequence). Trimming removed 5 bases from V and 2 bases from J; junction bases left unmatched: 11. The chain's CDR3 is CASSPTRTGPTYEQYF. In nucleotides, the CDR3 is TGTGCCAGTAGTCCCACTCGGACAGGGCCTACCTACGAGCAGTACTTC.

This clonotype was detected a few times. The chain combines TRBV15 with TRBJ2-1; 7 bases map to TRBD2. J was trimmed by 9 bases and V by 4 bases; bases with no gene match: 12. CDR3 size: 15 residues. The V gene's germline CDR1 is LNHNV and CDR2 YYDKDF (reference sequence). CDR3 sequence: CATSKWGEGQGEQFF. The DNA of the CDR3 is TGTGCCACCAGCAAGTGGGGGGAGGGCCAGGGTGAGCAGTTCTTC. Looking up the rest from reference TRBV15 and TRBJ2-1 gives the full variable domain: DAMVIQNPRYQVTQFGKPVTLSCSQTLNHNVMYWYQQKSSQAPKLLFHYYDKDFNNEADTPDNFQSRRPNTSFCFLDIRSPGLGDTAMYLCATSKWGEGQGEQFFGPGTRLTVL.

This clonotype has just a few counts. The genes are TRBV13 and TRBJ1-4, with 9 nucleotides matching TRBD1. The CDR3 has 14 amino acids. Germline V CDR1 and CDR2: PRHDT, FYEKMQ (reference sequence). The trim removed 5 bases at V and 7 bases at J, leaving 5 bases unmatched. The CDR3 here is CASSLGQGLEKLFF. The CDR3 coding sequence is TGTGCCAGCAGCCTGGGACAGGGACTTGAAAAACTGTTTTTT.

This clonotype occurred many times. The junction and the germline gene differ at one end; a read error may be behind it. This chain connects TRBV19 to TRBJ2-7; TRBD1 agrees at 9 bases. Germline CDR1 is LNHDA and CDR2 is SQIVND (reference sequence). The CDR3 loop spans 13 amino acids. In DNA, the CDR3 is TGCGCCAGCGCGCCGGGACAGGGTTACGAGCAGTACTTC. It yields the protein CASAPGQGYEQYF.

This clonotype came up a few times. The V gene is TRBV2, the J gene TRBJ2-2; D remains ambiguous. Trimming removed 6 bases at V and 0 bases at J, with 17 bases between. CDR3 size: 17 residues. Germline V CDR1 and CDR2: SNHLY, FYNNEI. The chain's CDR3 is CASRDQVSHTNTGELFF. The CDR3 DNA sequence: TGTGCCAGCAGAGATCAAGTGAGCCATACGAACACCGGGGAGCTGTTTTTT. The entire variable domain, with the rest obtained from reference TRBV2 and TRBJ2-2, is as follows: EPEVTQTPSHQVTQMGQEVILRCVPISNHLYFYWYRQILGQKVEFLVSFYNNEISEKSEIFDDQFSVERPDGSNFTLKIRSTKLEDSAMYFCASRDQVSHTNTGELFFGEGSRLTVL.

The V call is TRBV9, the J call TRBJ2-4; 9 bases line up with TRBD1. This CDR3 is built from 15 residues. The V segment lost 4 bases and the J segment 8 bases; nucleotides outside the gene matches: 10. Per the germline V gene, CDR1 is SGDLS and CDR2 is YYNGEE. As DNA, the CDR3 is TGTGCCAGCAGCTATAGACAGGGGGAAGGGTACATTCAGTACTTC. Translated: CASSYRQGEGYIQYF.

This clonotype was counted a few times. The chain employs TRBV11-2 and TRBJ2-7; TRBD2 matches 7 bases. This CDR3 comprises 15 residues. From germline, CDR1 is SGHAT and CDR2 FQNNGV. J lost 5 bases, V lost 1 base, and 8 bases had no gene match. CDR3 in amino acids: CASSLAFGRFNEQYF. In DNA form, the CDR3 reads TGTGCCAGCAGCTTAGCTTTCGGGAGGTTCAACGAGCAGTACTTC.

This clonotype was seen a few times. The chain combines TRBV24-1 with TRBJ2-7, with 8 nucleotides matching TRBD1. CDR1 is KGHDR and CDR2 is SFDVKD in the germline V gene. The CDR3 is made up of 16 amino acids. J gave up 1 base and V 6 bases, and 10 bases lay outside the gene matches. CDR3 coding DNA: TGTGCCACCAGTACCGGTACAGGGGGTGGTTCCTACGAGCAGTACTTC. Protein: CATSTGTGGGSYEQYF.